This T cell receptor beta chain was sequenced in a study of monozygotic twins with cystic fibrosis. V was cut by 6 bases and J by 2 bases, with 7 bases left in between. The CDR3 spans 11 residues. Germline-derived CDR1 and CDR2 are DFQATT and SNEGSKA (reference sequence). Sequencing used immunoSEQ multiplex PCR; TCRdb keeps in-frame clones, though not all of them. The sample holds about 32,000 clones, 95% to 98% seen once. This receptor was taken from a girl aged 2 to 10 with cystic fibrosis. Source material: blood. V usage is TRBV20-1 and J usage is TRBJ1-2; D is unclear. The CDR3 DNA reads TGCAGTGCCCCAGAAAACTATGGCTACACCTTC. This encodes CSAPENYGYTF.